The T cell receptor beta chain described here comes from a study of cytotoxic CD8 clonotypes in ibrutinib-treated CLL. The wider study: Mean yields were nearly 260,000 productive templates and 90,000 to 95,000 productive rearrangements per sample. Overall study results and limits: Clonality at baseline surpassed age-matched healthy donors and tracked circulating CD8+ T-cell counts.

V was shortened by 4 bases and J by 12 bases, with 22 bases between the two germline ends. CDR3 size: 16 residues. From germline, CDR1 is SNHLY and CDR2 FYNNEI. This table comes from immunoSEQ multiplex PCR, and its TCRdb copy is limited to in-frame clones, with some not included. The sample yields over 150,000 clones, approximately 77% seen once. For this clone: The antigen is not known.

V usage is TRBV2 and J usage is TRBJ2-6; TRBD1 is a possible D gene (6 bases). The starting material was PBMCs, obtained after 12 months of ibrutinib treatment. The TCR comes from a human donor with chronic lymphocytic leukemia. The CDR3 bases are TGTGCCAGCAGTGGTGGACAGAGAAAAACAGGCTCCGTCCTGACTTTC. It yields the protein CASSGGQRKTGSVLTF.